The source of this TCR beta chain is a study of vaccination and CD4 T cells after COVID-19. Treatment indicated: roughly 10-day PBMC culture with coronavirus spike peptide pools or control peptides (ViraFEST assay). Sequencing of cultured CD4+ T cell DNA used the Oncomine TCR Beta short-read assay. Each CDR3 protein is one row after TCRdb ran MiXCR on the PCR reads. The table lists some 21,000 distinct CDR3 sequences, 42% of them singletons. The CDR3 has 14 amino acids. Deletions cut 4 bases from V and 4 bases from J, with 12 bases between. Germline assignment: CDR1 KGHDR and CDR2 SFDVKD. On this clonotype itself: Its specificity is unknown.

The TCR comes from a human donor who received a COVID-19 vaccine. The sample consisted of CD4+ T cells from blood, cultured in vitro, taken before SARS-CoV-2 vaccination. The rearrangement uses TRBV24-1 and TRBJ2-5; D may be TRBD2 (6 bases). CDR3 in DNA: TGTGCCACCAGTGACCGCGGGGTGGGAGAGACCCAGTACTTC. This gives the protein CATSDRGVGETQYF.